This T cell receptor beta chain derives from a study of cytotoxic CD8 clonotypes in ibrutinib-treated CLL. V lost 0 bases, J lost 1 base, and 10 bases lay in between. CDR3 size: 15 residues. CDR1 is SGHKS, CDR2 YYEKEE, per germline (reference sequence). Study findings and constraints: Patients showed higher baseline clonality than age-matched healthy donors, and it tracked circulating CD8+ T-cell counts.

Sequencing was designed to attain a depth spanning 1 in 200,000 to 1 in 1 million T cells. Clones were read by immunoSEQ multiplex PCR, and TCRdb kept only the in-frame ones, dropping some. The sample contains approximately 67,000 clones, around 84% of which appear only once. As concerns this clone: The antigen is unknown.

The sequence was obtained from a human donor with chronic lymphocytic leukemia. This chain joins TRBV5-5 and TRBJ1-1, with D unresolved. The material sequenced was PBMCs, taken at disease progression, from a patient treated with ibrutinib. CDR3 sequence: CASSLGSGGNTEAFF. For the CDR3, the DNA is TGTGCCAGCAGCTTGGGGTCGGGTGGGAACACTGAAGCTTTCTTT.